Shown below are 28 T cell receptor beta chains from a single sample sequenced in a study of blood T cells in healthy people across ages. Combining a sample-barcoded 5' primer with a J-beta primer mix, a second PCR ran for roughly 7 to 12 cycles. MiXCR, run by TCRdb on the 5' RACE reads, gives a single entry per CDR3 protein. The table includes roughly 900,000 distinct CDR3 sequences, 29% detected once. The sample was blood. The receptor set was obtained from a woman of 80 years or more in good health.

This clonotype appeared a few times. This chain uses TRBV7-2 with TRBJ1-3, with D unresolved. From germline, CDR1 is SGHTA and CDR2 FQGNSA. The CDR3 length is 16 residues. The V gene lost 5 bases and the J gene lost 0 bases, with 14 bases spanning the gap. In DNA, the CDR3 is TGTGCCAGCAGCGATCCTGGATGGAGCTCTGGAAACACCATATATTTT. This translates into CASSDPGWSSGNTIYF.

This clonotype appeared many times. This chain joins TRBV20-1 and TRBJ1-2, with D hard to call. V was shortened by 1 base and J by 5 bases, with 11 bases between the two germline ends. Germline-derived CDR1 and CDR2 are DFQATT and SNEGSKA (reference sequence). CDR3 length: 13 residues. As DNA, the CDR3 is TGCAGTGCTAGAGCAAACAGCGGGTATGGCTACACCTTC. Its protein is CSARANSGYGYTF.

The rearrangement uses TRBV2 and TRBJ2-3; 11 bases fit TRBD2. The V gene end was trimmed by 5 bases and the J gene end by 4 bases; junction bases not matched to a gene: 8. This CDR3 region has 16 residues. Germline-derived CDR1 and CDR2 are SNHLY and FYNNEI. CDR3 nucleotide sequence: TGTGCCAGCAGTCAACACAGGGGACTAGCGGCAGATACGCAGTATTTT. Translation: CASSQHRGLAADTQYF. Full variable domain (remainder filled in from reference TRBV2 and TRBJ2-3): EPEVTQTPSHQVTQMGQEVILRCVPISNHLYFYWYRQILGQKVEFLVSFYNNEISEKSEIFDDQFSVERPDGSNFTLKIRSTKLEDSAMYFCASSQHRGLAADTQYFGPGTRLTVL.

At least ten counts were recorded for this clonotype. The chain links TRBV12-3 or TRBV12-4 to TRBJ2-6, with TRBD1 matching over 10 bases. The CDR3 has 17 residues. With V trimmed by 6 bases and J by 2 bases, 7 bases remained unmatched. The CDR3 spells CASRTRQGAPGANVLTF. Here the CDR3 DNA reads TGTGCCAGCAGGACGAGACAGGGGGCGCCTGGGGCCAACGTCCTGACTTTC.

The chain links TRBV7-9 to TRBJ2-2; maybe TRBD2 (7 bases). The CDR3 is 16 amino acids. The V end lost 5 bases, the J end lost 4 bases, and 17 bases lay between the germline ends. Per the germline V gene, CDR1 is SEHNR and CDR2 is FQNEAQ (reference sequence). This chain's CDR3 is CASSPDAGAGTGELFF. CDR3 nucleotide sequence: TGTGCCAGCAGCCCCGACGCGGGGGCAGGCACCGGGGAGCTGTTTTTT.

With regard to this clonotype: Being one base from a much bigger clone, this may be a read error. This rearrangement joins TRBV7-7 to TRBJ2-7; maybe TRBD2 (6 bases). CDR1 and CDR2 (germline): SSHAT, FNYEAQ (reference sequence). This CDR3 has 13 amino acids. V lost 5 bases and J lost 7, with 15 bases in between. CDR3 residues: CASSGGLYNEQYF. The CDR3 coding sequence is TGTGCCAGCAGCGGGGGACTGTACAATGAGCAGTACTTC.

The sample holds many counts of this clonotype. V gene TRBV20-1 combines with J gene TRBJ2-3, with D possibly TRBD2 on 5 matching bases. Trimming stripped 6 bases from V and 0 bases from J, with 19 bases between. The CDR3 consists of 16 residues. Per germline, CDR1 DFQATT and CDR2 SNEGSKA (reference sequence). CDR3 bases: TGCAGTGCAGTCGGCTATCGGCCGGGGAGCACAGATACGCAGTATTTT. This translates into CSAVGYRPGSTDTQYF.

This clonotype has ten or more counts. The rearrangement uses TRBV27 and TRBJ2-7; D call uncertain. Trimming pared 5 bases from V and 7 bases from J, leaving 18 bases between. In germline, CDR1 is MNHEY, CDR2 SMNVEV (reference sequence). This CDR3 has 14 residues. The CDR3 region is CASSPAYLAEEQYF. For the CDR3, the DNA is TGTGCCAGCAGTCCGGCCTACTTGGCTGAAGAGCAGTACTTC.

This chain joins TRBV18 and TRBJ1-5, with 11 positions matching TRBD1. The CDR3 runs 15 residues. V was pared by 3 bases and J by 6 bases, with 4 bases of the junction left unmatched. Germline-derived CDR1 and CDR2 are KGHSH and LQKENI. In nucleotides, the CDR3 is TGTGCCAGCTCACCGGACAGGGGGCAGCGTCAGCCCCAGCATTTT. Translation gives CASSPDRGQRQPQHF.

The CDR3 nucleotides read TGTGCCATCAGTGGAGGGACAGGGAACTATGGCTACACCTTC. Protein: CAISGGTGNYGYTF. This chain joins TRBV10-3 and TRBJ1-2, with 9 bases fitting TRBD1. This CDR3 comprises 14 residues. V dropped 4 bases and J dropped 2; count of bases not matched to a gene: 2. CDR1 and CDR2 (germline): ENHRY, SYGVKD.

This clonotype has a handful of counts. A single base separates this from a much larger clone, so it may be a read error. The rearrangement uses TRBV7-2 and TRBJ2-2; D possibly corresponds to TRBD1 (5 bases). CDR1 is SGHTA and CDR2 is FQGNSA in the germline V gene. CDR3 size: 14 residues. This CDR3 reads CAGSSRVAAGELFF. The DNA of the CDR3 is TGTGCCGGCAGCTCCAGGGTTGCCGCCGGGGAGCTGTTTTTT.

The table lists this clonotype with many counts. This chain joins TRBV28 and TRBJ1-2; D is undetermined. Germline V gene data show CDR1 as MDHEN and CDR2 as SYDVKM. Trimming stripped 4 bases from V and 3 bases from J, with 18 bases between. CDR3 length: 16 residues. For the CDR3, the DNA is TGTGCCAGCAGTTCAATGAATGGTGTGGACGACTATGGCTACACCTTC. This encodes CASSSMNGVDDYGYTF.

This clonotype appeared many times. This chain joins TRBV20-1 and TRBJ2-7; D perhaps matches TRBD1 (7 bases). Germline V gene data show CDR1 as DFQATT and CDR2 as SNEGSKA (reference sequence). V lost 5 bases and J 3 bases, leaving 14 bases between the germline ends. CDR3 length: 13 residues. The CDR3 region has the DNA TGCAGTGCTTCAGGGGGGAGGTTCTACGAGCAGTACTTC. Protein product: CSASGGRFYEQYF.

Points on this clonotype: Given a much more abundant clone one base away, this may be a read error. The chain joins TRBV5-1 to TRBJ1-1; a possible D gene is TRBD1 (5 bases). V was clipped by 10 bases and J by 0 bases, with 19 bases between them. Germline CDR1 and CDR2: SGHRS and YFSETQ. The CDR3 totals 15 residues. CDR3 residues: CAGNWGGLMNTEAFF. The CDR3 DNA reads TGCGCCGGCAACTGGGGGGGATTGATGAACACTGAAGCTTTCTTT. The full variable domain, rest sourced from reference TRBV5-1 and TRBJ1-1, is KAGVTQTPRYLIKTRGQQVTLSCSPISGHRSVSWYQQTPGQGLQFLFEYFSETQRNKGNFPGRFSGRQFSNSRSEMNVSTLELGDSALYLCAGNWGGLMNTEAFFGQGTRLTVV.

This clonotype was seen many times. This chain joins TRBV29-1 and TRBJ2-1; perhaps TRBD1 as D (6 bases). This CDR3 region has 14 residues. V lost 2 bases and J lost 12, with 20 bases in between. Germline CDR1 SQVTM, CDR2 ANQGSEA. CDR3 DNA: TGCAGCGTTGAAATACAGGGTAATATCTATAGGCAGTTCTTC. It codes for CSVEIQGNIYRQFF.

This clonotype was found many times. This chain connects TRBV18 to TRBJ1-2; no firm D call. Trimming stripped 8 bases from V and 3 bases from J, with 13 bases between. The V gene's germline CDR1 is KGHSH and CDR2 LQKENI. The CDR3 covers 13 residues. CDR3 DNA: TGTGCCAGCAGCCCCGGACGGGACTATGGCTACACCTTC. Its protein is CASSPGRDYGYTF.

This clonotype was counted between two and nine times. The CDR3 loop is CASSPQDTNTGELFF. The CDR3, as DNA: TGTGCCAGCAGCCCACAGGATACTAACACCGGGGAGCTGTTTTTT. This rearrangement joins TRBV9 to TRBJ2-2, with a tentative D call TRBD1 (5 bases). Germline CDR1 SGDLS, CDR2 YYNGEE. Trimming pared 4 bases from V and 2 bases from J, leaving 12 bases between. The CDR3 contains 15 residues.

The rearrangement uses TRBV21-1 and TRBJ2-3; the table gives TRBD2 as D, unverified against the DNA. TRBV21-1 is given as a pseudogene. The CDR3 contains 16 residues. The CDR3 DNA follows: TGTGCCAGCAGCAAAGAGGGCAGCGGTCGCACAGATACGCAGTATTTT. This encodes CASSKEGSGRTDTQYF.

Turning to this clonotype: Germline and junction disagree at one end, which may indicate a read error. This chain uses TRBV18 with TRBJ2-3, with 10 nucleotides matching TRBD1. Germline V gene lookup returns CDR1 KGHSH and CDR2 LQKENI. This CDR3 has 16 residues. CDR3 in amino acids: CASSPLGTGGTDTQYF. The DNA of the CDR3 is TGTGCCAGCTCGCCACTGGGGACAGGGGGCACAGATACGCAGTATTTT. Full variable domain (remainder filled in from reference TRBV18 and TRBJ2-3): NAGVMQNPRHLVRRRGQEARLRCSPMKGHSHVYWYRQLPEEGLKFMVYLQKENIIDESGMPKERFSAEFPKEGPSILRIQQVVRGDSAAYFCASSPLGTGGTDTQYFGPGTRLTVL.

This clonotype was seen more than once but under ten times. V usage is TRBV28 and J usage is TRBJ1-4, with D tentatively TRBD1 (5 bases). Germline V gene sequence: CDR1 MDHEN, CDR2 SYDVKM. The CDR3 covers 15 residues. Deletions cut 5 bases from V and 2 bases from J, with 12 bases between. In DNA, the CDR3 is TGTGCCAGCAGTCCGCGGGGGAGGACTAATGAAAAACTGTTTTTT. Translated, it gives CASSPRGRTNEKLFF.

Worth noting for this clonotype: This may be a read error, as it is one base from a much larger clone. This sequence joins TRBV20-1 and TRBJ1-2; TRBD1 matches 7 bases. Germline V gives CDR1 DFQATT, CDR2 SNEGSKA (reference sequence). There are 12 residues in the CDR3. CDR3 loop: CSASTGVYGNTF. CDR3 bases: TGCAGTGCTAGTACAGGGGTCTATGGCAACACCTTC.

This clonotype was seen ten or more times. The V gene is TRBV12-3 or TRBV12-4, the J gene TRBJ1-2; TRBD1 matches 7 bases. This CDR3 spans 14 amino acids. The V segment lost 4 bases and the J segment 8 bases; nucleotides outside the gene matches: 10. The CDR3 sequence is CASSSGQVYGGYTF. Written as DNA, the CDR3 is TGTGCCAGCAGTTCTGGACAGGTCTATGGCGGCTACACCTTC.

This clonotype was detected many times. The V call is TRBV20-1, the J call TRBJ2-6; 10 positions match TRBD1. Losses at the gene ends were 2 bases for V and 1 base for J; bases not matched to a gene: 11. Germline loops: CDR1 DFQATT, CDR2 SNEGSKA (reference sequence). The CDR3 runs 19 residues. CDR3 loop: CSARRTGGWFRSGANVLTF. Here the CDR3 DNA reads TGCAGTGCTAGACGGACAGGGGGTTGGTTCAGATCTGGGGCCAACGTCCTGACTTTC.

This clonotype was seen a handful of times. This sequence joins TRBV18 and TRBJ2-7; D may be TRBD2 (5 bases). The CDR3 consists of 16 residues. Germline assignment: CDR1 KGHSH and CDR2 LQKENI. Trimming took off 3 bases at V and 2 bases at J, with 17 bases between the two ends. CDR3 nucleotide sequence: TGTGCCAGCTCACCGCGAACCCTGGACTTAACCTACGAGCAGTACTTC. It yields the protein CASSPRTLDLTYEQYF.

This clonotype was counted at least ten times. The rearrangement joins TRBV6-5 to TRBJ2-7; a possible D gene is TRBD2 (6 bases). Trimming removed 0 bases from V and 2 bases from J, with 17 bases in between. Germline loops: CDR1 MNHEY, CDR2 SVGAGI. The CDR3 sequence is 17 residues long. CDR3 residues: CASSYSGGRAATYEQYF. In nucleotides, the CDR3 is TGTGCCAGCAGTTACTCCGGGGGTAGGGCTGCAACCTACGAGCAGTACTTC.

This clonotype was seen at least ten times. The chain recombines TRBV27 with TRBJ2-7, with TRBD2 matching 8 bases. With 4 bases clipped from V and 4 bases from J, the junction kept 9 bases outside the gene matches. This CDR3 is built from 15 residues. Per germline, CDR1 MNHEY and CDR2 SMNVEV (reference sequence). The DNA for the CDR3 is TGTGCCAGCAGTTACAAGCCGGGGGGGCCGTACGAGCAGTACTTC. As protein: CASSYKPGGPYEQYF.

This rearrangement joins TRBV7-9 to TRBJ2-3, with D possibly called TRBD1 or TRBD2 (5 bases each). The CDR3 is 14 amino acids. Germline V gives CDR1 SEHNR, CDR2 FQNEAQ (reference sequence). The germline V and J ends were trimmed by 5 bases and 2 bases, with 11 bases remaining between them. CDR3: CASSPWGITDTQYF. In nucleotides, the CDR3 is TGTGCCAGCAGCCCCTGGGGGATCACAGATACGCAGTATTTT.

There are a few counts of this clonotype. V usage is TRBV20-1 and J usage is TRBJ2-7; the D gene is possibly TRBD1 (6 bases). This CDR3 has 17 amino acids. The V gene's germline CDR1 is DFQATT and CDR2 SNEGSKA (reference sequence). Trimming shortened V by 1 base and J by 1 base, and 20 bases separated the two germline ends. The DNA for the CDR3 is TGCAGTGCTAGAGCAGGGGACGCCAGGATGATTTCCTACGAGCAGTACTTC. Translation: CSARAGDARMISYEQYF.